This entry lists 15 T cell receptor beta chains sequenced from one sample in a study of T cells in Graves' hyperthyroidism and ophthalmopathy. Using RNA transcripts as the source, TCR beta CDR3 regions were amplified. HTBI primers drove first-round RT-PCR of the TCR CDR3. In TCRdb, the multiplex PCR reads were re-called with MiXCR into one record per CDR3 protein. The table records 250,000 to 300,000 distinct CDR3 sequences, 13% to 15% of them present only once. Material: blood. These receptors originate from a woman aged 50 to 65 with Graves' hyperthyroidism that later progressed to Graves' ophthalmopathy.

This clonotype came up a few times. This chain uses TRBV18 with TRBJ2-1, with D perhaps given as TRBD1 or TRBD2 (7 bases each). Germline CDR1 KGHSH, CDR2 LQKENI. This CDR3 has 15 residues. Trimming shortened V by 2 bases and J by 12 bases, and 20 bases separated the two germline ends. CDR3 nucleotide sequence: TGTGCCAGCTCACCAGTTCTTGCAGGGGGGGTCTTGCAGTTCTTC. Translation gives CASSPVLAGGVLQFF.

The chain recombines TRBV2 with TRBJ2-7; the match to TRBD2 covers 14 bases. The CDR3 contains 15 residues. Germline assignment: CDR1 SNHLY and CDR2 FYNNEI. The V gene end was trimmed by 8 bases and the J gene end by 5 bases; junction bases not matched to a gene: 8. CDR3 in amino acids: CASPPGLAGVDEQYF. The CDR3 DNA reads TGTGCCAGCCCACCGGGACTAGCGGGAGTAGACGAGCAGTACTTC.

The chain is built from TRBV20-1 and TRBJ1-3; D is ambiguous. The CDR3 has 13 amino acids. The germline CDR1 and CDR2 sequences are DFQATT and SNEGSKA (reference sequence). The ends were cut back, 3 bases at V and 4 bases at J, with 10 bases in the middle. CDR3 loop: CSASLQGGNTIYF. The CDR3 coding sequence is TGCAGTGCTAGTCTCCAAGGGGGAAACACCATATATTTT.

The gene calls are TRBV11-1 and TRBJ2-3, with D possibly being TRBD2 (6 bases). The CDR3 has 14 residues. Between the trimmed V and J ends, which lost 5 bases and 1 base, there was a span of 10 bases. Germline V CDR1 and CDR2: SGHAT, FQDESV (reference sequence). CDR3 amino acids: CASSPTSRTDTQYF. The CDR3 DNA reads as TGTGCCAGCAGCCCAACTAGCCGCACAGATACGCAGTATTTT.

The chain links TRBV6-1 to TRBJ1-6; unclear D gene. The CDR3 runs to 12 residues. The V and J ends lost 6 bases and 13 bases respectively, with 13 bases between them. CDR1 and CDR2 from the germline V gene are MNHNS and SASEGT. CDR3 sequence: CASRTSRVPLHF. CDR3 DNA: TGTGCCAGCAGGACCTCCCGTGTTCCCCTCCACTTT.

With respect to this clonotype: It is unclear where the CDR3 begins or ends on the DNA, so no DNA is shown, and the CDR3 is as TCRdb lists it. The chain is built from TRBV20-1 and TRBJ2-2; the table's D call, TRBD1, has no DNA check behind it. Counting both end residues, the CDR3 totals 15 amino acids. CDR1 DFQATT and CDR2 SNEGSKA come from the germline V gene (reference sequence). The CDR3 region is CSAIRDGFGAGELFF.

In its sample, this clonotype was seen many times. The CDR3 DNA reads as TGTGCCAGCAGTTCAGCTCGGGACGGATATAATTCACCCCTCCACTTT. It yields the protein CASSSARDGYNSPLHF. The J gene is TRBJ1-6, the V gene TRBV27; D is perhaps TRBD1 (5 bases). Germline values: CDR1 MNHEY, CDR2 SMNVEV (reference sequence). The CDR3 totals 16 residues. Trimming pared 4 bases from V and 4 bases from J, leaving 14 bases between.

In this sample, this clonotype turned up a few times. V usage is TRBV9 and J usage is TRBJ1-1, with D tentatively TRBD1 (5 bases). The length of the CDR3 is 13 residues. In germline, CDR1 is SGDLS, CDR2 YYNGEE. V lost 2 bases and J 6 bases, leaving 11 bases between the germline ends. This CDR3 reads CASSVAGSSEAFF. The CDR3 DNA is TGTGCCAGCAGCGTCGCAGGGAGTTCTGAAGCTTTCTTT.

The chain recombines TRBV3-1 with TRBJ2-7, with D possibly being TRBD2 (5 bases). The CDR3 contains 12 residues. Germline loops: CDR1 LGHDT, CDR2 YNNKEL (reference sequence). V was shortened by 3 bases and J by 6 bases, with 9 bases between the two germline ends. As DNA, the CDR3 is TGTGCCAGCAGCCACCGGGCGGGCGAGCAGTACTTC. Translating gives CASSHRAGEQYF.

The sample holds a few counts of this clonotype. The chain combines TRBV6-2 or TRBV6-3 with TRBJ2-2, with D possibly matching TRBD1 (5 bases). This CDR3 is built from 17 residues. The ends were cut back, 2 bases at V and 4 bases at J, with 17 bases in the middle. Looked up from germline, CDR1 is MNHEY and CDR2 is SVGEGT. The CDR3 spells CASSYPTGRPVTGELFF. The CDR3 DNA follows: TGTGCCAGCAGTTACCCTACAGGCCGACCGGTCACCGGGGAGCTGTTTTTT.

At least ten counts were recorded for this clonotype. The chain joins TRBV27 to TRBJ1-2; 7 bases are shared with TRBD1. The V gene end was trimmed by 4 bases and the J gene end by 4 bases; junction bases not matched to a gene: 6. The CDR3 is 14 residues long. The germline gives CDR1 MNHEY, CDR2 SMNVEV (reference sequence). CDR3 sequence reads: CASSSTTGTYGYTF. CDR3 sequence (DNA): TGTGCCAGCAGTTCCACGACAGGGACCTATGGCTACACCTTC.

This chain connects TRBV9 to TRBJ1-4; D is ambiguous. In germline, CDR1 is SGDLS, CDR2 YYNGEE. There are 15 residues in the CDR3. Trimming took 0 bases from V and 3 from J, leaving 9 bases between them. The CDR3 protein is CASSVEGTSNEKLFF. The CDR3 DNA is TGTGCCAGCAGCGTAGAGGGTACTTCTAATGAAAAACTGTTTTTT.

This clonotype was seen at least ten times. This chain connects TRBV7-9 to TRBJ2-5, with unresolved D. V was pared by 2 bases and J by 2 bases, with 9 bases between. CDR3 length: 14 amino acids. Germline CDR1 is SEHNR and CDR2 is FQNEAQ (reference sequence). In nucleotides, the CDR3 is TGTGCCAGCAGCTTATCGGCTTCTCAAGAGACCCAGTACTTC. Translation: CASSLSASQETQYF.

This clonotype was counted ten times or more. The V gene is TRBV2, the J gene TRBJ2-7; no clear D. The germline gives CDR1 SNHLY, CDR2 FYNNEI. This CDR3 region has 15 residues. V was clipped by 1 base and J by 0 bases, with 10 bases between them. The DNA for the CDR3 is TGTGCCAGCAGTGAAGTGCGGAGTAGCTCCTACGAGCAGTACTTC. As protein: CASSEVRSSSYEQYF.

This clonotype was recorded at least ten times. This chain uses TRBV28 with TRBJ1-2, with D possibly TRBD1 on 6 matching bases. The CDR3 sequence is 15 residues long. Germline CDR1 MDHEN, CDR2 SYDVKM. Trimming stripped 1 base from V and 2 bases from J, with 11 bases between. The CDR3 nucleotides read TGTGCCAGCAGTTTATCGGACAGCTACAACTATGGCTACACCTTC. It yields the protein CASSLSDSYNYGYTF.